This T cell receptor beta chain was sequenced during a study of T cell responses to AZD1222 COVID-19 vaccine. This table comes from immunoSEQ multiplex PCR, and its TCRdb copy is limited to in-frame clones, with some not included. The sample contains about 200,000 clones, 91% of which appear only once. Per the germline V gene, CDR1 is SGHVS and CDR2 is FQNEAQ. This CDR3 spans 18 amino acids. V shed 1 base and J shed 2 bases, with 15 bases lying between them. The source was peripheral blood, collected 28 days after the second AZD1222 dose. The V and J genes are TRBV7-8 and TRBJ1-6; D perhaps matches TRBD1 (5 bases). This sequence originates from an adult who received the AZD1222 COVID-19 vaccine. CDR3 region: CASSLERAWGTYNSPLHF. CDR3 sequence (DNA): TGTGCCAGCAGCTTAGAGAGGGCCTGGGGCACCTATAATTCACCCCTCCACTTT.